This T cell receptor (beta chain) stems from a study of blood T cell repertoires in COVID-19. Study in general: Donors in the United States, Italy and Spain gave samples during acute or convalescent COVID-19.

In the authors' workflow: Reference gene primer amplification gave nucleated cell count estimates. Clones were read by immunoSEQ multiplex PCR, and TCRdb kept only the in-frame ones, dropping some. That table furnishes V, J and clone size, whereas the DNA furnished D and trimming. The data contain 35,000 to 50,000 clones, 82% of them seen just once; the ten biggest clones take up about 4%. Germline CDR1 reads LNHNV; CDR2 reads YYDKDF (reference sequence). Losses at the gene ends were 3 bases for V and 1 base for J; bases not matched to a gene: 8. This CDR3 is 18 amino acids long. The sequencing input was peripheral blood. This chain connects TRBV15 to TRBJ2-2; 10 bases map to TRBD2. The receptor was derived from a woman in her 70s with acute or convalescent COVID-19. CDR3 amino acids: CATSRDLGLAENTGELFF. DNA of the CDR3: TGTGCCACCAGCAGGGACCTAGGACTAGCGGAGAACACCGGGGAGCTGTTTTTT.